The 15 T cell receptor beta chains given below trace back to one sample, sequenced in a study of T-cell reconstitution after alpha-beta-depleted transplantation in children. Molecular barcoding with unique molecular identifiers was used for the TCRbeta library. TCRdb reprocessed the PCR reads with MiXCR, giving one entry per CDR3 protein. The sample holds about 540,000 distinct CDR3 sequences, about a sixth seen once. Sample: PBMCs from the stem cell graft donor, taken from the stem cell graft. The receptors here all came from a human donor who donated a stem cell graft to a child with acute lymphoblastic leukemia.

This chain connects TRBV5-1 to TRBJ2-7; the D is unclear. The CDR3 is 15 amino acids. With 0 bases removed from V and 1 base from J, the gap between germline ends came to 11 bases. Germline V gene data show CDR1 as SGHRS and CDR2 as YFSETQ. CDR3: CASSLDIAASYEQYF. CDR3 nucleotides: TGCGCCAGCAGCTTGGACATCGCGGCTTCCTACGAGCAGTACTTC.

This clonotype was seen many times. The V gene is TRBV9, the J gene TRBJ2-3; D is undetermined. The CDR3 has 9 amino acids. V was shortened by 7 bases and J by 5 bases, with 2 bases between the two germline ends. Germline CDR1 SGDLS, CDR2 YYNGEE. The CDR3 is CASGDTQYF. CDR3 bases: TGTGCCAGCGGAGATACGCAGTATTTT.

The chain combines TRBV6-1 with TRBJ2-3; TRBD1 might be the D (5 bases). This CDR3 contains 12 residues. Per germline, CDR1 MNHNS and CDR2 SASEGT. Trimming shortened V by 8 bases and J by 3 bases, and 9 bases separated the two germline ends. CDR3 DNA: TGTGCCAGCGCCGGACAAACAGATACGCAGTATTTT. Its translation: CASAGQTDTQYF.

This clonotype was detected only a few times. J is TRBJ1-5 and V is TRBV20-1; D may be TRBD1 (5 bases). V lost 2 bases to trimming and J lost 3 bases, with 11 bases between them. CDR3 length equals 14 residues. Per germline, CDR1 DFQATT and CDR2 SNEGSKA (reference sequence). The CDR3 protein is CSARPDSDNQPQHF. CDR3 bases: TGCAGTGCTAGACCTGACAGCGACAATCAGCCCCAGCATTTT.

The V and J genes are TRBV12-3 or TRBV12-4 and TRBJ1-4; D unresolved. V lost 3 bases to trimming and J lost 7 bases, with 15 bases between them. The CDR3 runs to 15 residues. Here the CDR3 reads CASSLIISYGEKLFF. CDR3 DNA sequence: TGTGCCAGCAGTTTGATCATCAGTTACGGTGAAAAACTGTTTTTT.

This clonotype has a count of ten or more. V is TRBV20-1 and J is TRBJ1-2; no clear D. The germline V and J ends were trimmed by 0 bases and 4 bases, with 12 bases remaining between them. This CDR3 region has 14 residues. The germline gives CDR1 DFQATT, CDR2 SNEGSKA (reference sequence). The CDR3, as DNA: TGCAGTGCTAGAGATCTTAGCCAGGCCTATGGCTACACCTTC. Residues: CSARDLSQAYGYTF.

This clonotype was seen more than once but under ten times. This sequence joins TRBV18 and TRBJ1-1, with a possible D match to TRBD1 (5 bases). V gave up 2 bases and J gave up 10 bases, with 14 bases separating them. Germline V gene sequence: CDR1 KGHSH, CDR2 LQKENI. This CDR3 spans 13 amino acids. The CDR3 nucleotides are TGTGCCAGCTCACCAACGGGGGACCGGGGAGCTTTCTTT. It specifies CASSPTGDRGAFF.

This chain joins TRBV20-1 and TRBJ2-3; D is unclear. The germline CDR1 and CDR2 sequences are DFQATT and SNEGSKA (reference sequence). With 4 bases removed from V and 0 bases from J, the gap between germline ends came to 14 bases. The CDR3 has 15 amino acids. CDR3 sequence: CSANSKGSSTDTQYF. The CDR3 bases are TGCAGTGCTAACTCGAAGGGATCTAGCACAGATACGCAGTATTTT.

In this sample, this clonotype turned up a few times. The chain is built from TRBV5-1 and TRBJ2-5, with 11 bases fitting TRBD2. The length of the CDR3 is 18 residues. J was trimmed by 3 bases and V by 0 bases; bases with no gene match: 10. Looked up from germline, CDR1 is SGHRS and CDR2 is YFSETQ. For the CDR3, the DNA is TGCGCCAGCAGCTTGGATCCCACTAGCGGGGGACCAAAAGAGACCCAGTACTTC. This codes for CASSLDPTSGGPKETQYF.

This clonotype was recorded a few times. The gene calls are TRBV7-8 and TRBJ1-2; D uncertain. This CDR3 region has 14 residues. V was clipped by 1 base and J by 0 bases, with 6 bases between them. Germline V lookup: CDR1 SGHVS, CDR2 FQNEAQ. CDR3 sequence: CASSLGIPNYGYTF. CDR3 coding DNA: TGTGCCAGCAGCTTAGGGATACCTAACTATGGCTACACCTTC.

This clonotype was detected a few times. The chain recombines TRBV27 with TRBJ1-5; the match to TRBD1 covers 7 bases. This CDR3 has 15 residues. Germline V gene sequence: CDR1 MNHEY, CDR2 SMNVEV (reference sequence). After removal of 2 bases from V and 5 bases from J, the junction contained 6 bases not matched to a gene. The CDR3 DNA follows: TGTGCCAGCAGTTTAGGACAGGATGGGTATCAGCCCCAGCATTTT. Its translation is CASSLGQDGYQPQHF.

The chain couples TRBV20-1 to TRBJ2-5; 11 bases are a match to TRBD2. Looked up from germline, CDR1 is DFQATT and CDR2 is SNEGSKA (reference sequence). The trim removed 0 bases at V and 5 bases at J, leaving 8 bases unmatched. This CDR3 is built from 16 residues. CDR3 protein: CSAREASGRSVETQYF. In nucleotides, the CDR3 is TGCAGTGCTAGAGAAGCTAGCGGGAGGTCGGTGGAGACCCAGTACTTC.

This clonotype was seen a handful of times. The DNA of the CDR3 is TGCAGCGTAGACAACAGGGGCTTCGGCGCTGAAGCTTTCTTT. Amino acids: CSVDNRGFGAEAFF. This chain connects TRBV29-1 to TRBJ1-1; 7 bases are a match to TRBD1. CDR1 SQVTM and CDR2 ANQGSEA come from the germline V gene. Losses at the gene ends were 6 bases for V and 6 bases for J; bases not matched to a gene: 13. The CDR3 runs 14 residues.

In its sample, this clonotype was seen a few times. The chain's CDR3 is CASSLAQGDSPLHF. CDR3 in DNA: TGCGCCAGCAGCTTGGCGCAGGGTGATTCACCCCTCCACTTT. The genes are TRBV5-1 and TRBJ1-6; TRBD1 might be the D (5 bases). The CDR3 length is 14 residues. V was clipped by 0 bases and J by 8 bases, with 9 bases between them. Germline CDR1 and CDR2: SGHRS and YFSETQ.

The CDR3 sequence is CASRRSGFQETQYF. CDR3 coding DNA: TGTGCCAGCAGGAGATCCGGGTTCCAAGAGACCCAGTACTTC. The chain links TRBV6-1 to TRBJ2-5; D gene uncertain. V lost 6 bases and J lost 1, with 12 bases in between. CDR1 MNHNS and CDR2 SASEGT come from the germline V gene. The CDR3 runs 14 residues.